These T cell receptor beta chains were read from a single sample in a study of T-cell reconstitution after alpha-beta-depleted transplantation in children. MiXCR, applied by TCRdb to the PCR reads, yields one record per CDR3 protein. The table records about 74,000 distinct CDR3 sequences, 13% to 15% of them present only once. The specimen comprised PBMCs, mostly from graft donor cells, sampled 180 days after TCRalphabeta/CD19-depleted stem cell transplant. The receptors derive from a male patient between 2 and 10 years old who had a stem cell transplant for acute lymphoblastic leukemia, so the T cells may come from the graft donor. Both conserved end residues are trimmed from each CDR3. The D gene is left open where the match is weak. Clone size is shown for a subset of rows, as once, few, many or a class of expanded clone.

CDR3aa: ASSQTRSFGELF
v_gene: TRBV14
abundance: NA
d_gene: NA

CDR3aa: SARGLAGSQETQY
v_gene: TRBV20-1
abundance: NA
d_gene: TRBD2

CDR3aa: ASSGTFPGNTIY
v_gene: TRBV28
abundance: NA
d_gene: NA

CDR3aa: ATGDSRSSNYGYT
v_gene: TRBV11-2
abundance: few
d_gene: TRBD1

CDR3aa: AIRRGTGMNTEAF
v_gene: TRBV10-3
abundance: many
d_gene: TRBD1

CDR3aa: ASSFPLGPYEQY
v_gene: TRBV5-5
abundance: many
d_gene: NA

CDR3aa: ASSVRKWASGHRNEQF
v_gene: TRBV9
abundance: NA
d_gene: TRBD2

CDR3aa: ASSFYRTGRLNTEAF
v_gene: TRBV5-1
abundance: NA
d_gene: TRBD1

CDR3aa: ASSQIGRGVGSYT
v_gene: TRBV4-1
abundance: NA
d_gene: NA

CDR3aa: ASGPQWYTQY
v_gene: TRBV2
abundance: NA
d_gene: NA

CDR3aa: ASSWRGRVESTEAF
v_gene: TRBV5-1
abundance: medium-sized
d_gene: NA

CDR3aa: ASRQGETQY
v_gene: TRBV12-3/TRBV12-4
abundance: many
d_gene: NA

CDR3aa: ASRQLAVLWETQY
v_gene: TRBV5-1
abundance: NA
d_gene: TRBD2

CDR3aa: SARGTSGRSEQF
v_gene: TRBV20-1
abundance: many
d_gene: TRBD2

CDR3aa: ASSQRGRKLSEQY
v_gene: TRBV3-1
abundance: NA
d_gene: NA

CDR3aa: ASSSQTNTEAF
v_gene: TRBV7-9
abundance: NA
d_gene: NA

CDR3aa: ASSPELAAYNEQF
v_gene: TRBV18
abundance: NA
d_gene: TRBD2

CDR3aa: ASSLRGADYEQY
v_gene: TRBV5-1
abundance: few
d_gene: NA

CDR3aa: ASSLAGSKETQY
v_gene: TRBV7-9
abundance: NA
d_gene: NA

CDR3aa: ASSLAERGARSYNEQF
v_gene: TRBV7-9
abundance: many
d_gene: NA

CDR3aa: ASSLEAGGYNEQF
v_gene: TRBV7-2
abundance: many
d_gene: TRBD2

CDR3aa: SARDRRGISYEQY
v_gene: TRBV20-1
abundance: NA
d_gene: NA

CDR3aa: AIRGQGDQY
v_gene: TRBV10-3
abundance: few
d_gene: TRBD1

CDR3aa: SASRTGGTGELF
v_gene: TRBV20-1
abundance: NA
d_gene: NA

CDR3aa: AIRDTQNQPQH
v_gene: TRBV10-3
abundance: NA
d_gene: NA

CDR3aa: ASSLGQASSGNTIY
v_gene: TRBV7-9
abundance: NA
d_gene: TRBD1

CDR3aa: ASSPLAQDDSPLH
v_gene: TRBV4-2
abundance: NA
d_gene: NA

CDR3aa: ASSKEEAKGQPQH
v_gene: TRBV21-1
abundance: NA
d_gene: NA

CDR3aa: ASSFRYRISGANVLT
v_gene: TRBV6-5
abundance: few
d_gene: NA

CDR3aa: SARGSGARGETQY
v_gene: TRBV20-1
abundance: NA
d_gene: NA

CDR3aa: ASRTDRNQPQH
v_gene: TRBV28
abundance: few
d_gene: TRBD1

CDR3aa: ASSLQPGTGVTYEQY
v_gene: TRBV16
abundance: NA
d_gene: TRBD1

CDR3aa: ASSPWTGGYEQY
v_gene: TRBV27
abundance: few
d_gene: TRBD1

CDR3aa: ASSWGRGTDTQY
v_gene: TRBV7-2
abundance: many
d_gene: NA

CDR3aa: SATTSGGAQETQY
v_gene: TRBV20-1
abundance: NA
d_gene: TRBD2

CDR3aa: ASSDRGRSSYNEQF
v_gene: TRBV7-8
abundance: NA
d_gene: TRBD2

CDR3aa: ASSESKDCKETQY
v_gene: TRBV10-2
abundance: NA
d_gene: NA

CDR3aa: ASTLTSVQETQY
v_gene: TRBV2
abundance: NA
d_gene: TRBD2

CDR3aa: ASSLRWGRETQY
v_gene: TRBV7-2
abundance: few
d_gene: NA

CDR3aa: ASSLHIAYTGELF
v_gene: TRBV7-2
abundance: few
d_gene: NA

CDR3aa: ASSVGGRAHTNTQY
v_gene: TRBV9
abundance: few
d_gene: TRBD2

CDR3aa: ASSEGGTGTTNEQF
v_gene: TRBV2
abundance: few
d_gene: TRBD1

CDR3aa: AWRRVGANVLT
v_gene: TRBV30
abundance: NA
d_gene: NA

CDR3aa: ASSQAFQDTDTQY
v_gene: TRBV4-2
abundance: many
d_gene: NA

CDR3aa: ASSLPPSGPSNYGYT
v_gene: TRBV5-6
abundance: many
d_gene: NA

CDR3aa: ASSLGVVAGPYEQY
v_gene: TRBV5-1
abundance: many
d_gene: TRBD2

CDR3aa: AITGTGGGNTIY
v_gene: TRBV10-3
abundance: few
d_gene: TRBD1

CDR3aa: ASNPGVGNTIY
v_gene: TRBV28
abundance: few
d_gene: NA

CDR3aa: ASSNRGPYEQY
v_gene: TRBV7-2
abundance: NA
d_gene: TRBD1

CDR3aa: SVEKGATGELF
v_gene: TRBV29-1
abundance: few
d_gene: NA

CDR3aa: ASREGRTDTQY
v_gene: TRBV6-2/TRBV6-3
abundance: few
d_gene: NA

CDR3aa: ASSSASTQY
v_gene: TRBV5-6
abundance: NA
d_gene: NA

CDR3aa: ASSAGQGREQY
v_gene: TRBV2
abundance: few
d_gene: NA

CDR3aa: SAISTGGPYEQY
v_gene: TRBV20-1
abundance: few
d_gene: TRBD1

CDR3aa: SVETVMNYGYT
v_gene: TRBV29-1
abundance: NA
d_gene: NA

CDR3aa: ASSPLAGGPIYEQY
v_gene: TRBV18
abundance: few
d_gene: TRBD2

CDR3aa: ASSYSRSGGTQQY
v_gene: TRBV6-5
abundance: few
d_gene: TRBD2

CDR3aa: SARNPAGGYEQY
v_gene: TRBV20-1
abundance: few
d_gene: TRBD2

CDR3aa: ASSAQGRYGYT
v_gene: TRBV9
abundance: NA
d_gene: NA